This TCR beta chain was sequenced in a study of blood T cell repertoires in COVID-19. The wider study: From the United States, Italy and Spain came samples of acute and convalescent COVID-19. Nucleic acid was either cDNA or gDNA, and it came from T cells, B-cell-depleted T cells, or PBMCs.

The CDR3 is made up of 15 amino acids. Looked up from germline, CDR1 is SGHTA and CDR2 is FQGNSA. V was trimmed by 1 base and J by 4 bases, leaving 11 bases between them. Clones were read by immunoSEQ multiplex PCR, and TCRdb kept only the in-frame ones, dropping some. The table records about 140,000 clones, roughly 80% of them present only once. This sequence joins TRBV7-2 and TRBJ2-1, with D possibly matching TRBD1 (5 bases). Sample: peripheral blood. This clonotype was obtained from a woman between 50 and 59 years old with active or convalescent COVID-19. CDR3 sequence reads: CASSLGQQSYNEQFF. CDR3 bases: TGTGCCAGCAGCTTAGGACAGCAATCTTACAATGAGCAGTTCTTC. Based on the CDR3 plus reference TRBV7-2 and TRBJ2-1, the full variable domain is GAGVSQSPSNKVTEKGKDVELRCDPISGHTALYWYRQSLGQGLEFLIYFQGNSAPDKSGLPSDRFSAERTGGSVSTLTIQRTQQEDSAVYLCASSLGQQSYNEQFFGPGTRLTVL.